These 26 T cell receptor beta chains share one sample of origin, sequenced in a study of cytomegalovirus exposure and HLA in healthy donors. The PCR was carried out with 60 Vbeta primers and 13 Jbeta primers. Repertoires were generated with immunoSEQ multiplex PCR, while TCRdb's copy carries only in-frame clones and drops some. The sample has tens of thousands of clones, 83% seen once; the top ten hold 4.3%. Sequencing was performed on PBMCs. All receptors come from a man aged 30 to 45 in good health and CMV-seronegative.

The chain carries TRBV15 and TRBJ2-1; 9 bases are shared with TRBD2. CDR1 and CDR2 (germline): LNHNV, YYDKDF (reference sequence). The CDR3 has 17 amino acids. Trimming took 3 bases from V and 6 from J; bases not matched to a gene: 12. As DNA, the CDR3 is TGTGCCACCAGCAGCGCGTATGGCGGGGGGGCATTCAATGAGCAGTTCTTC. Its protein product is CATSSAYGGGAFNEQFF. The whole variable domain, remainder taken from reference TRBV15 and TRBJ2-1, is DAMVIQNPRYQVTQFGKPVTLSCSQTLNHNVMYWYQQKSSQAPKLLFHYYDKDFNNEADTPDNFQSRRPNTSFCFLDIRSPGLGDTAMYLCATSSAYGGGAFNEQFFGPGTRLTVL.

The J gene is TRBJ2-7, the V gene TRBV7-9; 9 positions match TRBD1. Unmatched junction bases numbered 3, after V lost 0 bases and J lost 3 bases. The CDR3 extends over 15 amino acids. Germline CDR1 reads SEHNR; CDR2 reads FQNEAQ (reference sequence). The CDR3: CASSLAGQGVYEQYF. CDR3 coding DNA: TGTGCCAGCAGCTTAGCGGGACAGGGAGTCTACGAGCAGTACTTC.

The gene calls are TRBV7-6 and TRBJ1-6; no definite D call. Germline CDR1 reads SGHVS; CDR2 reads FNYEAQ. Trimming pared 4 bases from V and 1 base from J, leaving 17 bases between. CDR3 length: 18 amino acids. CDR3 amino acids: CASSSTGAKKSYNSPLHF. DNA of the CDR3: TGTGCCAGCAGCTCAACGGGAGCAAAGAAATCCTATAATTCACCCCTCCACTTT.

This clone showed up just once. The CDR3 spells CAWSAQYEQYF. The CDR3 nucleotides are TGTGCCTGGAGTGCACAGTACGAGCAGTACTTC. This chain connects TRBV30 to TRBJ2-7; D not certain. Looked up from germline, CDR1 is GTSNPN and CDR2 is SVGIG (reference sequence). Trimming pared 1 base from V and 4 bases from J, leaving 5 bases between. The CDR3 consists of 11 residues.

V is TRBV7-3 and J is TRBJ2-2; TRBD2 agrees at 10 bases. Looked up from germline, CDR1 is SGHTA and CDR2 is FQGTGA. The junction had 7 bases not matched to a gene; V was cut back by 0 bases and J by 6 bases. CDR3 size: 17 residues. CDR3 DNA: TGTGCCAGCAGCTTAACAATCCCTAGCGGGGGCCCCGGGGAGCTGTTTTTT. Protein: CASSLTIPSGGPGELFF.

The CDR3 protein is CASLKDTYEQYF. Written as DNA, the CDR3 is TGTGCCAGCCTAAAGGACACCTACGAGCAGTACTTC. The chain joins TRBV6-5 to TRBJ2-7, with D maybe TRBD1 (5 bases). V dropped 8 bases and J dropped 2 bases, with 10 bases sitting between them. The CDR3 spans 12 residues. The V gene's germline CDR1 is MNHEY and CDR2 SVGAGI.

The chain recombines TRBV9 with TRBJ1-2; maybe TRBD1 (5 bases). Trimming shortened V by 0 bases and J by 4 bases, and 13 bases separated the two germline ends. CDR1 is SGDLS, CDR2 YYNGEE, per germline. This CDR3 comprises 15 residues. The CDR3 loop is CASSVGKGGAYGYTF. The CDR3 DNA reads as TGTGCCAGCAGCGTAGGGAAGGGAGGGGCCTATGGCTACACCTTC.

This sequence joins TRBV2 and TRBJ2-3; 7 bases line up with TRBD2. Looked up from germline, CDR1 is SNHLY and CDR2 is FYNNEI. Trimming removed 7 bases from V and 5 bases from J; junction bases left unmatched: 6. The length of the CDR3 is 13 residues. CDR3 nucleotides: TGTGCCAGCAAGGAACTAGCGAAAGATACGCAGTATTTT. This codes for CASKELAKDTQYF.

The count of this clone is one. The V gene is TRBV6-1, the J gene TRBJ2-2, with 7 nucleotides matching TRBD2. CDR1 MNHNS and CDR2 SASEGT come from the germline V gene. This CDR3 is 14 amino acids long. V shed 1 base, J shed 7 bases, and the junction held 3 bases outside the gene matches. The CDR3 reads CASSEGGEGGELFF. The CDR3 DNA sequence: TGTGCCAGCAGTGAAGGCGGGGAGGGCGGGGAGCTGTTTTTT.

The rearrangement joins TRBV5-4 to TRBJ2-5; maybe TRBD2 (5 bases). CDR1 is SGHNT, CDR2 YYREEE, per germline (reference sequence). The CDR3 sequence is 16 residues long. The V and J ends lost 4 bases and 4 bases respectively, with 20 bases between them. CDR3 in amino acids: CASSPLKNPRGETQYF. The DNA for the CDR3 is TGTGCCAGCAGCCCCCTAAAGAACCCACGGGGAGAGACCCAGTACTTC.

The chain links TRBV7-7 to TRBJ2-7, with 10 positions matching TRBD2. CDR1 and CDR2 from the germline V gene are SSHAT and FNYEAQ (reference sequence). The CDR3 contains 18 residues. Trimming took 5 bases from V and 0 from J; bases not matched to a gene: 13. The DNA for the CDR3 is TGTGCCAGCAGCCGACAGGTAGCGGGGGGCTCGAGCTCCTACGAGCAGTACTTC. Its translation is CASSRQVAGGSSSYEQYF.

The rearrangement uses TRBV7-9 and TRBJ2-5, with D possibly TRBD1 on 6 matching bases. The end of the DNA is better explained by TRBJ2-7, so the J call may be wrong. This CDR3 has 15 residues. The germline V gene encodes CDR1 SEHNR and CDR2 FQNEAQ (reference sequence). The CDR3 DNA follows: TGTGCCAGCAGCTTAGCCGGGACAAGGCCCTACGAGCAGTACTTC. Translated, it gives CASSLAGTRPYEQYF.

The chain has TRBV11-2 and TRBJ1-6; D is undetermined. The germline CDR1 and CDR2 sequences are SGHAT and FQNNGV. V gave up 5 bases and J gave up 0 bases, with 8 bases separating them. The length of the CDR3 is 15 residues. The CDR3 DNA follows: TGTGCCAGCAGCCCAGGATCCTCCTATAATTCACCCCTCCACTTT. This encodes CASSPGSSYNSPLHF. Full variable domain (outside the CDR3, taken from reference TRBV11-2 and TRBJ1-6): EAGVAQSPRYKIIEKRQSVAFWCNPISGHATLYWYQQILGQGPKLLIQFQNNGVVDDSQLPKDRFSAERLKGVDSTLKIQPAKLEDSAVYLCASSPGSSYNSPLHFGNGTRLTVT.

This sequence joins TRBV27 and TRBJ1-6; tentative D call: TRBD1 (6 bases). This CDR3 is 14 amino acids long. Between the trimmed V and J ends, which lost 1 base and 14 bases, there was a span of 15 bases. Germline lookup yields CDR1 MNHEY and CDR2 SMNVEV (reference sequence). The CDR3 is CASSLFGQTPALHF. The CDR3 DNA is TGTGCCAGCAGTTTATTCGGACAGACACCAGCCCTCCACTTT.

The chain carries TRBV6-5 and TRBJ2-1, with D perhaps matching TRBD1 (5 bases). CDR1 and CDR2 from the germline V gene are MNHEY and SVGAGI. Trimming stripped 2 bases from V and 4 bases from J, with 12 bases between. This CDR3 contains 15 residues. The DNA of the CDR3 is TGTGCCAGCAGTTACGATAAGACAGCGTACAATGAGCAGTTCTTC. This sequence encodes CASSYDKTAYNEQFF.

The gene calls are TRBV5-1 and TRBJ1-1; D is uncertain. V dropped 0 bases and J dropped 1 base, with 7 bases sitting between them. Germline V lookup: CDR1 SGHRS, CDR2 YFSETQ. This CDR3 has 14 amino acids. The CDR3: CASSLEPGNTEAFF. The CDR3 bases are TGCGCCAGCAGCTTGGAACCGGGGAACACTGAAGCTTTCTTT.

V gene TRBV27 combines with J gene TRBJ1-4; maybe TRBD1 (6 bases). The CDR3 has 14 amino acids. Germline loops: CDR1 MNHEY, CDR2 SMNVEV (reference sequence). Deletions cut 5 bases from V and 5 bases from J, with 12 bases between. This CDR3 is CASSPTGMNEKLFF. DNA for the CDR3: TGTGCCAGCAGTCCCACAGGGATGAATGAAAAACTGTTTTTT.

This sequence joins TRBV9 and TRBJ1-5, with D unclear. The CDR3 sequence is 14 residues long. V lost 3 bases and J 2 bases, leaving 9 bases between the germline ends. Germline V CDR1 and CDR2: SGDLS, YYNGEE. The CDR3 loop is CASSGEIGNQPQHF. CDR3 nucleotide sequence: TGTGCCAGCAGCGGGGAGATTGGCAATCAGCCCCAGCATTTT. The full variable domain, rest sourced from reference TRBV9 and TRBJ1-5, is DSGVTQTPKHLITATGQRVTLRCSPRSGDLSVYWYQQSLDQGLQFLIQYYNGEERAKGNILERFSAQQFPDLHSELNLSSLELGDSALYFCASSGEIGNQPQHFGDGTRLSIL.

The chain employs TRBV18 and TRBJ1-1; the match to TRBD1 covers 9 bases. V shed 5 bases, J shed 0 bases, and the junction held 1 base outside the gene matches. The CDR3 runs 14 residues. The germline gives CDR1 KGHSH, CDR2 LQKENI. Here the CDR3 DNA reads TGTGCCAGCTCAGGACAGGGGATGAACACTGAAGCTTTCTTT. Translated: CASSGQGMNTEAFF.

The CDR3 coding sequence is TGTGCCAGTAGTATAGAGCCGGCTAGCGCGACAGATACGCAGTATTTT. Its translation: CASSIEPASATDTQYF. The rearrangement links TRBV19 to TRBJ2-3; weak D call: TRBD2 (6 bases). Trimming stripped 0 bases from V and 3 bases from J, with 13 bases between. Germline V gene sequence: CDR1 LNHDA, CDR2 SQIVND (reference sequence). The CDR3 length is 16 residues.

The chain has TRBV7-9 and TRBJ2-1, with 8 bases lining up with TRBD1. This CDR3 has 15 amino acids. Germline CDR1 is SEHNR and CDR2 is FQNEAQ (reference sequence). The V gene end was trimmed by 1 base and the J gene end by 6 bases; junction bases not matched to a gene: 5. The CDR3 is CASSLVGQVSNEQFF. The CDR3 DNA sequence: TGTGCCAGCAGCTTAGTGGGACAGGTGAGCAATGAGCAGTTCTTC.

This clone occurred once. The rearrangement joins TRBV29-1 to TRBJ2-1; 8 nucleotides align to TRBD2. Germline V gene lookup returns CDR1 SQVTM and CDR2 ANQGSEA. The CDR3 contains 16 residues. The ends lost 0 bases at V and 4 bases at J; junction bases unmatched: 8. The DNA of the CDR3 is TGCAGCGTTGAAGATTCTAGCGGGCCTTCTTACAATGAGCAGTTCTTC. It specifies CSVEDSSGPSYNEQFF.

This clone came up once. The V call is TRBV10-3, the J call TRBJ2-2, with D maybe TRBD2 (5 bases). The V end lost 8 bases, the J end lost 0 bases, and 13 bases lay between the germline ends. Germline V gene sequence: CDR1 ENHRY, CDR2 SYGVKD. The CDR3 consists of 15 residues. The CDR3 reads CAIGWASPNTGELFF. In DNA form, the CDR3 reads TGTGCCATCGGGTGGGCTAGCCCGAACACCGGGGAGCTGTTTTTT.

This chain's CDR3 is CASSRGGAGRETQYF. The CDR3 nucleotides read TGTGCCAGCAGCCGCGGGGGGGCCGGCAGAGAGACCCAGTACTTC. The rearrangement joins TRBV7-2 to TRBJ2-5; 9 nucleotides agree with TRBD2. CDR1 is SGHTA, CDR2 FQGNSA, per germline. The CDR3 runs 15 residues. V dropped 5 bases and J dropped 4; count of bases not matched to a gene: 8.

The CDR3 loop is CASNPGQGDSPLHF. The CDR3 DNA reads as TGTGCCAGTAATCCGGGACAGGGCGATTCACCCCTCCACTTT. The gene calls are TRBV19 and TRBJ1-6; TRBD1 aligns across 9 bases. Germline V gene lookup returns CDR1 LNHDA and CDR2 SQIVND (reference sequence). V was pared by 7 bases and J by 8 bases, with 6 bases of the junction left unmatched. The CDR3 is 14 amino acids. Supplemented by reference TRBV19 and TRBJ1-6, the full variable domain reads DGGITQSPKYLFRKEGQNVTLSCEQNLNHDAMYWYRQDPGQGLRLIYYSQIVNDFQKGDIAEGYSVSREKKESFPLTVTSAQKNPTAFYLCASNPGQGDSPLHFGNGTRLTVT.

The chain links TRBV10-2 to TRBJ1-2, with TRBD1 identical over 11 bases. The germline gives CDR1 WSHSY, CDR2 SAAADI. Trimming cost V 6 bases and J 4 bases; bases outside gene matches: 13. The CDR3 sequence is 17 residues long. The CDR3 is CASSSGTGGSSTYGYTF. In nucleotides, the CDR3 is TGCGCCAGCAGCTCCGGGACAGGGGGAAGCTCGACCTATGGCTACACCTTC.